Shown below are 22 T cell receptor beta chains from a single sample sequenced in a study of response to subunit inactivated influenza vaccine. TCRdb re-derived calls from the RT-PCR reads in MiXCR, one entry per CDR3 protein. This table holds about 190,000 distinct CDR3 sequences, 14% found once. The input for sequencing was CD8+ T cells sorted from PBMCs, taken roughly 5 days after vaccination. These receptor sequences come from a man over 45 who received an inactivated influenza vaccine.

This chain's CDR3 is CASSSQLAGGPWLRETQYF. DNA for the CDR3: TGTGCCAGTAGTTCCCAGCTAGCGGGAGGGCCGTGGCTAAGGGAGACCCAGTACTTC. This chain joins TRBV19 and TRBJ2-5, with 12 bases matching TRBD2. After removal of 5 bases from V and 5 bases from J, the junction contained 18 bases not matched to a gene. The CDR3 runs to 19 residues. CDR1 and CDR2 from the germline V gene are LNHDA and SQIVND (reference sequence).

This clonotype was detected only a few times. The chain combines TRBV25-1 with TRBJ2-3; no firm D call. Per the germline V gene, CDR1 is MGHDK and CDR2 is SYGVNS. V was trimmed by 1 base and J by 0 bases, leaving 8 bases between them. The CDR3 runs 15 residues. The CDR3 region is CASSELGVSTDTQYF. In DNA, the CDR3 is TGTGCCAGCAGTGAATTAGGAGTCAGCACAGATACGCAGTATTTT.

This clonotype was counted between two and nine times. In DNA, the CDR3 is TGCAGCGTTGAAGAGCCCACGACAGGGGACTACGAGCAGTACTTC. This gives the protein CSVEEPTTGDYEQYF. V usage is TRBV29-1 and J usage is TRBJ2-7; TRBD1 agrees at 8 bases. Germline CDR1 and CDR2: SQVTM and ANQGSEA. This CDR3 is 15 amino acids long. V lost 0 bases and J lost 3; bases outside the gene matches: 7.

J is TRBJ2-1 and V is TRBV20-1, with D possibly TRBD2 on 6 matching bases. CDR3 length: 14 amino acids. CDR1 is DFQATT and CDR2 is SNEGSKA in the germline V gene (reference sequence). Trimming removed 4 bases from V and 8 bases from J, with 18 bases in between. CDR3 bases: TGCAGTGCTACCATAGCGGACTCCCGGGATGAGCAGTTCTTC. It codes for CSATIADSRDEQFF.

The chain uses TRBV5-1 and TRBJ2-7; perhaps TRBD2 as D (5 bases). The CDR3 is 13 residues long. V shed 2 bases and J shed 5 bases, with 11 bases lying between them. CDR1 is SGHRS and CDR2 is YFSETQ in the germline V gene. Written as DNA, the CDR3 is TGCGCCAGCAGCTTAAGGGAGTTCCACGAGCAGTACTTC. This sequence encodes CASSLREFHEQYF.

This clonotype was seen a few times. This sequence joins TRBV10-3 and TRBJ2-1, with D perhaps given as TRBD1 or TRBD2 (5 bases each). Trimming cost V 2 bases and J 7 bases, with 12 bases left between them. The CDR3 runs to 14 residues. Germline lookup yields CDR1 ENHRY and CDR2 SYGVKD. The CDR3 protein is CAISERDAPNEQFF. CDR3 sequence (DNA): TGTGCCATCAGTGAGCGGGACGCTCCTAATGAGCAGTTCTTC.

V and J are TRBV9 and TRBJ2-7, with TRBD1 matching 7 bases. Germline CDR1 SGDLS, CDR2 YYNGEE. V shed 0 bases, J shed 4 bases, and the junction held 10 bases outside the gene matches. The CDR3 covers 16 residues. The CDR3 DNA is TGTGCCAGCAGCGTAGCGGGGTCGGGACAGATTTACGAGCAGTACTTC. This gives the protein CASSVAGSGQIYEQYF.

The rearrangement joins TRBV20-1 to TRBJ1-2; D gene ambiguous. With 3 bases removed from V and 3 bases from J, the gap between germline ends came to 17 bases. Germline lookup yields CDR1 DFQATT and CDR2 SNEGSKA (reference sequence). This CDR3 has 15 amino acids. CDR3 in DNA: TGCAGTGCTAGTCAGAGAGACATAGGATACTATGGCTACACCTTC. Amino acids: CSASQRDIGYYGYTF.

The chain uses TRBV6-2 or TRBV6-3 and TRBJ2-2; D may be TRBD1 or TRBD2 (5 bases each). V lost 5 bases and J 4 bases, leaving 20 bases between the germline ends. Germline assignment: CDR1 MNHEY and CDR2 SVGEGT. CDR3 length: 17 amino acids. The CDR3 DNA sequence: TGTGCCAGCAGTCAACTCCGCCGGGACGGAGTCACCGGGGAGCTGTTTTTT. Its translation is CASSQLRRDGVTGELFF.

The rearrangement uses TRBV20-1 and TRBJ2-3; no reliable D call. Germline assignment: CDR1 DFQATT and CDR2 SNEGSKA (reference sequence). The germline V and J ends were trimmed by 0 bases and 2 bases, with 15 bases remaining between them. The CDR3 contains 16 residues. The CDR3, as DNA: TGCAGTGCTAGAGATCTATCCGCCCCGTACACAGATACGCAGTATTTT. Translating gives CSARDLSAPYTDTQYF.

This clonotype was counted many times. The CDR3 loop is CASRNRLNTEAFF. DNA of the CDR3: TGTGCCAGCAGGAACAGGTTGAACACTGAAGCTTTCTTT. The chain joins TRBV2 to TRBJ1-1; tentative D call: TRBD1 (5 bases). The CDR3 sequence is 13 residues long. The germline gives CDR1 SNHLY, CDR2 FYNNEI. V gave up 6 bases and J gave up 0 bases, with 8 bases separating them.

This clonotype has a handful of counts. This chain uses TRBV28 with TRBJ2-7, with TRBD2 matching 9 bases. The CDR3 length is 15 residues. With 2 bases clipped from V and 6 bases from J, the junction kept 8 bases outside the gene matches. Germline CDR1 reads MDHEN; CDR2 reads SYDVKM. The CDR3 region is CASSLGLAGRSEQYF. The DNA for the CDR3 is TGTGCCAGCAGTTTAGGTCTAGCGGGACGTTCCGAGCAGTACTTC.

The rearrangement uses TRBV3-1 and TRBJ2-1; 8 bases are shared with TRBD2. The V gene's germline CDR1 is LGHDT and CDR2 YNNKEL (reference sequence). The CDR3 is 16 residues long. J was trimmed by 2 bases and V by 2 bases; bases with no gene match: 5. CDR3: CASSQSGLGTYNEQFF. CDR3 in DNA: TGTGCCAGCAGCCAATCGGGACTAGGCACCTACAATGAGCAGTTCTTC.

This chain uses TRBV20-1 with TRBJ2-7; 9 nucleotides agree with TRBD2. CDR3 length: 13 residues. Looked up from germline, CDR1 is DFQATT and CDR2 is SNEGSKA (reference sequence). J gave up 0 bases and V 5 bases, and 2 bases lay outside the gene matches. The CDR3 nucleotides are TGCAGTGCTGAGACTAGCGGCTCCTACGAGCAGTACTTC. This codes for CSAETSGSYEQYF.

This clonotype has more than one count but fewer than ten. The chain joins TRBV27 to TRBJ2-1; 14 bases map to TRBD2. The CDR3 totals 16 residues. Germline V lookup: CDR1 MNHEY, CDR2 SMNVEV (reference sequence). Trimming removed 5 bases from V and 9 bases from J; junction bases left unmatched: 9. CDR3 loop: CASSQGTSGSGSEQFF. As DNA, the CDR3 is TGTGCCAGCAGTCAAGGGACTAGCGGGAGTGGTAGTGAGCAGTTCTTC.

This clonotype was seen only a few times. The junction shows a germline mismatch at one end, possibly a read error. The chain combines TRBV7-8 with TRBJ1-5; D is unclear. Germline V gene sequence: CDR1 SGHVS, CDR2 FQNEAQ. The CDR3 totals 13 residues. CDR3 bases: TGTGCCAGCAGCAGGACTAGCAGTCAGCCCCAGCATTTT. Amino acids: CASSRTSSQPQHF.

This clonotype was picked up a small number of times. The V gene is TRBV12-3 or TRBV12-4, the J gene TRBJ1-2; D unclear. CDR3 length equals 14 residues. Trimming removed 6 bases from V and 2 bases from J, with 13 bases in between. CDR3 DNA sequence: TGTGCCAGCAGACCCAGGATTTCAAACTATGGCTACACCTTC. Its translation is CASRPRISNYGYTF.

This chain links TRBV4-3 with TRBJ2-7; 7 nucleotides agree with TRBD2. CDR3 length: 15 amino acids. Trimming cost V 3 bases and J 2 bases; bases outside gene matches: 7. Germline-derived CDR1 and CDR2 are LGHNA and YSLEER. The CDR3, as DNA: TGCGCCAGCAGCCACGGGCTAGCGGAGACCTACGAGCAGTACTTC. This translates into CASSHGLAETYEQYF.

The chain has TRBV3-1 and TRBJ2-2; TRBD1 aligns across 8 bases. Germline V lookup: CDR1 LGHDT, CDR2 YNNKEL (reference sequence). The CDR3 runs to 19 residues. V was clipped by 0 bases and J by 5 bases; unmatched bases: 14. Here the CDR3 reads CASSQDPARTGRRTGELFF. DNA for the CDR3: TGTGCCAGCAGCCAAGACCCCGCGAGGACAGGGCGAAGAACCGGGGAGCTGTTTTTT. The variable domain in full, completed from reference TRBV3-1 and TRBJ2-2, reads DTAVSQTPKYLVTQMGNDKSIKCEQNLGHDTMYWYKQDSKKFLKIMFSYNNKELIINETVPNRFSPKSPDKAHLNLHINSLELGDSAVYFCASSQDPARTGRRTGELFFGEGSRLTVL.

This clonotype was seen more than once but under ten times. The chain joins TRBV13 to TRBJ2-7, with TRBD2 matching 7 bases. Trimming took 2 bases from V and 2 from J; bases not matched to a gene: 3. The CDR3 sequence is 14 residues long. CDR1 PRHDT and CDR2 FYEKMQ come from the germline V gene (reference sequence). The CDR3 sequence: CASSLRGVPYEQYF. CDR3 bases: TGTGCCAGCAGCTTACGGGGGGTCCCCTACGAGCAGTACTTC.

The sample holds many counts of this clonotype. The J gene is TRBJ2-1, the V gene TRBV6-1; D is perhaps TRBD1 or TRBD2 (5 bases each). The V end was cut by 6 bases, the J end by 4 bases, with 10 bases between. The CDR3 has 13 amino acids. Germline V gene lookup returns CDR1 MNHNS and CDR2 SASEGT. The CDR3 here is CASSLGPYNEQFF. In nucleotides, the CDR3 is TGTGCCAGCAGCCTGGGACCTTACAATGAGCAGTTCTTC.

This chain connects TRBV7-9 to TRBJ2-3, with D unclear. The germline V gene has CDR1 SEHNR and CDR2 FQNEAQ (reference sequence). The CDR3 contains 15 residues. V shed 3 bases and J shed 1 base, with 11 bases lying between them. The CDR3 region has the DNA TGTGCCAGCAGCTTTATACGGAACCGCACAGATACGCAGTATTTT. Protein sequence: CASSFIRNRTDTQYF.